The 5 T cell receptor beta chains reported below all come from one sample, sequenced in a study of blood T cell repertoires in COVID-19. TCRdb's copy holds only in-frame clones and misses some; the assay was immunoSEQ multiplex PCR. The sample has about 210,000 clones, about 79% seen once; the top ten hold about 9%. The source material was peripheral blood. All receptors come from a man aged 45-60 years with active or convalescent COVID-19.

The chain combines TRBV7-8 with TRBJ2-7; 8 bases are a match to TRBD2. Germline V gene lookup returns CDR1 SGHVS and CDR2 FQNEAQ. The V segment lost 5 bases and the J segment 5 bases; nucleotides outside the gene matches: 8. This CDR3 is built from 14 residues. CDR3 region: CASSPLAGLNEQYF. The CDR3 coding sequence is TGTGCCAGCAGCCCGTTAGCGGGACTGAACGAGCAGTACTTC. Complete variable domain (other parts from reference TRBV7-8 and TRBJ2-7): GAGVSQSPRYKVAKRGQDVALRCDPISGHVSLFWYQQALGQGPEFLTYFQNEAQLDKSGLPSDRFFAERPEGSVSTLKIQRTQQEDSAVYLCASSPLAGLNEQYFGPGTRLTVT.

The gene calls are TRBV6-6 and TRBJ2-5, with 14 bases aligning to TRBD2. The junction had 7 bases not matched to a gene; V was cut back by 5 bases and J by 2 bases. The germline V gene has CDR1 MNHNY and CDR2 SVGAGI (reference sequence). There are 17 residues in the CDR3. The CDR3: CASSPPGLAGEQETQYF. The CDR3 region has the DNA TGTGCCAGCAGTCCACCGGGACTAGCGGGAGAGCAAGAGACCCAGTACTTC.

Comments on this clone: The germline gene is not matched at one end of the junction; a read error may be the cause. The chain couples TRBV7-7 to TRBJ1-4, with D perhaps TRBD1 (5 bases). This CDR3 region has 20 residues. Germline CDR1 SSHAT, CDR2 FNYEAQ (reference sequence). CDR3 region: CASSLGPGGDFFSTNEKLFF. The DNA of the CDR3 is TGTGCTAGCAGCTTAGGGCCCGGGGGGGACTTCTTCTCAACTAATGAAAAACTGTTTTTT.

The V call is TRBV24-1, the J call TRBJ2-2; 13 bases fit TRBD2. The CDR3 covers 17 residues. Germline V gene lookup returns CDR1 KGHDR and CDR2 SFDVKD. V dropped 3 bases and J dropped 7; count of bases not matched to a gene: 7. The CDR3 loop reads CATSDRGLAGYRGELFF. The CDR3 nucleotides are TGTGCCACCAGTGATCGGGGACTAGCGGGATATCGCGGGGAGCTGTTTTTT.

V and J are TRBV29-1 and TRBJ1-4, with TRBD1 matching over 11 bases. Germline V gene lookup returns CDR1 SQVTM and CDR2 ANQGSEA. V dropped 6 bases and J dropped 7; count of bases not matched to a gene: 7. There are 14 residues in the CDR3. This CDR3 is CSVERDRGTEKLFF. DNA for the CDR3: TGCAGCGTAGAAAGGGACAGGGGGACTGAAAAACTGTTTTTT.